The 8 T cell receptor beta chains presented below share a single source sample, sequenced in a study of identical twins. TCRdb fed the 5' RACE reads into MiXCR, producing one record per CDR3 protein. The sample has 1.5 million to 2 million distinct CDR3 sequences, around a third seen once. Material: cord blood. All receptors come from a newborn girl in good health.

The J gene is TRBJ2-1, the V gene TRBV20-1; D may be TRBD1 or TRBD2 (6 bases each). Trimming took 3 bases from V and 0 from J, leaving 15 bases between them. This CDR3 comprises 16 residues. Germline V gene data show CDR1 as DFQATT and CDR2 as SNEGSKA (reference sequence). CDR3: CSARFGGGLSYNEQFF. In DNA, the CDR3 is TGCAGTGCTAGGTTTGGAGGGGGGCTCTCCTACAATGAGCAGTTCTTC.

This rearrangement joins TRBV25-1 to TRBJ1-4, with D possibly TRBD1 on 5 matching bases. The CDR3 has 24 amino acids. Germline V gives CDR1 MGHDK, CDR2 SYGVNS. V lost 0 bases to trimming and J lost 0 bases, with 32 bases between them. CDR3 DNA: TGTGCCAGCAGTGAATACGATCTTGGTTGGGAGACAGTGGCCCGTCGTGCAACTAATGAAAAACTGTTTTTT. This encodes CASSEYDLGWETVARRATNEKLFF.

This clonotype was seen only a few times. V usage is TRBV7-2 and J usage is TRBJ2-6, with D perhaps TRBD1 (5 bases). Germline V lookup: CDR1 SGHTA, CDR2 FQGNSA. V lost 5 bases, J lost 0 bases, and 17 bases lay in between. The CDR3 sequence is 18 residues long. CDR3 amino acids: CASSPRQSLASGANVLTF. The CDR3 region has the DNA TGTGCCAGCAGCCCGCGACAGAGTTTGGCCTCTGGGGCCAACGTCCTGACTTTC.

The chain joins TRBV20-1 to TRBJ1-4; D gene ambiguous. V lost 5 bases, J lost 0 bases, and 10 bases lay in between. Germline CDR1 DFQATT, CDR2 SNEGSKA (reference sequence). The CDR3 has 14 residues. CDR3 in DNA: TGCAGTGCTTCCGACCGTGCAACTAATGAAAAACTGTTTTTT. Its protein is CSASDRATNEKLFF.

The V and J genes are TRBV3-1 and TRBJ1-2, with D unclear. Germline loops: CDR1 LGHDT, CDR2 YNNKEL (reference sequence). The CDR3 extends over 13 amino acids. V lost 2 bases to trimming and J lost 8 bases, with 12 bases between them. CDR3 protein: CASSQTATRGYTF. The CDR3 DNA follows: TGTGCCAGCAGCCAAACCGCCACTCGGGGCTACACCTTC.

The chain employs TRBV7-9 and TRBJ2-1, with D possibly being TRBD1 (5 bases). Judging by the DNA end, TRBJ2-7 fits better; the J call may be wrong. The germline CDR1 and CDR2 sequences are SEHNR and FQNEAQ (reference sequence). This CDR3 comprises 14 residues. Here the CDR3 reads CASSLRGRVNEQYF. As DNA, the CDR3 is TGTGCCAGCAGCTTAAGAGGCAGGGTCAATGAGCAGTACTTC.

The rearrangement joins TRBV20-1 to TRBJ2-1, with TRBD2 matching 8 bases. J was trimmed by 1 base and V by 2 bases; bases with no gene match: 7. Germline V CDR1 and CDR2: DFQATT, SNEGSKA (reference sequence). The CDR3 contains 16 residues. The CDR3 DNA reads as TGCAGTGCTAGACGCAAGGCGGGGGGTTCCTACAATGAGCAGTTCTTC. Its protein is CSARRKAGGSYNEQFF.

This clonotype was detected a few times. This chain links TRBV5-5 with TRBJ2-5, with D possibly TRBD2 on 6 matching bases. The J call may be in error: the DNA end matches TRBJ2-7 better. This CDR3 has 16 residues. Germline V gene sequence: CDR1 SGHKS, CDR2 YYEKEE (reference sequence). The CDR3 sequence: CASRPGYGTPMNEQYF. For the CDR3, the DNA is TGTGCCAGCAGACCCGGATACGGGACTCCCATGAACGAGCAGTACTTC.